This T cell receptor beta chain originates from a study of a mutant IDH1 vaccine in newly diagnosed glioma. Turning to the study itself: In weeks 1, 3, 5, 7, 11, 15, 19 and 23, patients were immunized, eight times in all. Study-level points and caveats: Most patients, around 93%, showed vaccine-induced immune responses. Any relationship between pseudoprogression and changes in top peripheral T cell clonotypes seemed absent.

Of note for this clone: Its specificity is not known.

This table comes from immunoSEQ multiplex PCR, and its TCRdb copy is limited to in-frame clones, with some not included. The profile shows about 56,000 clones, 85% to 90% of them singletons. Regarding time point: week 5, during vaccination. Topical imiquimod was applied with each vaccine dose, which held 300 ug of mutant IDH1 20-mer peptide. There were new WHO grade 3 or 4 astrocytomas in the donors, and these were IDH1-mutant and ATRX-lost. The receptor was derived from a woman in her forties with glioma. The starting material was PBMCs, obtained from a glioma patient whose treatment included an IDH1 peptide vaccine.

Here the CDR3 reads CASSFDRSSYEQYF. The CDR3 region has the DNA TGTGCCAGCAGCTTCGACAGGAGCTCCTACGAGCAGTACTTC. The chain has TRBV7-9 and TRBJ2-7; D is possibly TRBD1 (6 bases). Germline CDR1 SEHNR, CDR2 FQNEAQ (reference sequence). This CDR3 has 14 amino acids. The V end lost 3 bases, the J end lost 0 bases, and 9 bases lay between the germline ends.